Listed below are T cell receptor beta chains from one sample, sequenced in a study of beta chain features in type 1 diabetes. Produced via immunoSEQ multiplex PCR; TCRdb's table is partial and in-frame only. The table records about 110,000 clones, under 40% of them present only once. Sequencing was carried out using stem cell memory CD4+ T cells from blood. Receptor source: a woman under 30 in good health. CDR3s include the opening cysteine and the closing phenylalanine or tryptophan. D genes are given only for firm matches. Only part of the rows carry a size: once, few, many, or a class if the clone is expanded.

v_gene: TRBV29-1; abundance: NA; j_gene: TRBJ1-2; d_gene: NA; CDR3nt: TGCAGCGTTGACGGAGAAGGCTATGGCTACACCTTC; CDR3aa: CSVDGEGYGYTF
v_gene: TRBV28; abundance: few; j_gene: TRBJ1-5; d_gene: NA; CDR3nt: TGTGCCAGCACCCTGGTGGGGGGACCTAATCAGCCCCAGCATTTT; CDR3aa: CASTLVGGPNQPQHF
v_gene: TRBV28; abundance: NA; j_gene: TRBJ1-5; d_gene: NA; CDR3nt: TGTGCCAGCAGTTTATGGTGGGACACTTATAGCAATCAGCCCCAGCATTTT; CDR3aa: CASSLWWDTYSNQPQHF
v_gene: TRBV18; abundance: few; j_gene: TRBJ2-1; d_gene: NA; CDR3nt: TGTGCCAGCTCACCAAATTCACACGGGAGTCCCTACAATGAGCAGTTCTTC; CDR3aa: CASSPNSHGSPYNEQFF
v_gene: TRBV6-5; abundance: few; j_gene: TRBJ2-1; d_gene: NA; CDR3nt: TGTGCCAGTCGGGGGAGCTCCTACAATGAGCAGTTCTTC; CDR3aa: CASRGSSYNEQFF
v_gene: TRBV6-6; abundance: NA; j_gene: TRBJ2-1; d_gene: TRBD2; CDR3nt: TGTGCCAGCAGTCAACTAGCGACCCCAGGTAATGAGCAGTTCTTC; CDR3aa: CASSQLATPGNEQFF
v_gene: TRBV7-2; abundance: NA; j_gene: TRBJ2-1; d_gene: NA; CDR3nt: TGTGCCAGCAGCTTACTATGGAGGAGATCCTACAATGAGCAGTTCTTC; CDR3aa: CASSLLWRRSYNEQFF
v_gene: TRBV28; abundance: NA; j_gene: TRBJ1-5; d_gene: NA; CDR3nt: TGTGCCAGCAGCCCTCAGTCCCAGCCCCAGCATTTT; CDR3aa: CASSPQSQPQHF
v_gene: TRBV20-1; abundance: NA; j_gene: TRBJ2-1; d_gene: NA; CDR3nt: TGCAGTGCCGCTACTAGAAATGAGCAGTTCTTC; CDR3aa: CSAATRNEQFF
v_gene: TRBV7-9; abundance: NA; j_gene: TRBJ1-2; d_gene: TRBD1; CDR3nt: TGTGCCAGCATAAACAGCGGGACAGGGGCTGGCTACACCTTC; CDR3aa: CASINSGTGAGYTF
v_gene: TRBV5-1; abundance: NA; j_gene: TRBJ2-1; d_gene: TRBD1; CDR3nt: TGCGCCAGCAGATCCGAGACAGGGGCATACAATGAGCAGTTCTTC; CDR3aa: CASRSETGAYNEQFF